The following is a TCR beta chain sequence with its context. The sample belongs to a study of blood T cell repertoires in COVID-19. Looking at the study overall: Whether acute or convalescent, the COVID-19 samples came from the United States, Italy and Spain. The analysed material was cDNA or gDNA that came from T cells, B-cell-depleted T cells, or PBMCs.

The CDR3 has 14 amino acids. V lost 3 bases and J lost 7; bases outside the gene matches: 4. Germline-derived CDR1 and CDR2 are MDHEN and SYDVKM. In the study's own analysis: Estimated nucleated cell counts came from reference gene primer amplification. TCRdb's table, derived via immunoSEQ multiplex PCR, lists solely in-frame clones and lacks some. D and trimming come from the DNA, and the V and J calls and clone size come from that table. This sample has a few hundred thousand clones, with more than 75% found just once. Sample: peripheral blood. The sequence was collected from a woman aged 50 to 60 with acute or convalescent COVID-19. The V and J genes are TRBV28 and TRBJ1-4; TRBD1 matches 8 bases. The CDR3 reads CASSLVRGLEKLFF. The DNA of the CDR3 is TGTGCCAGCAGTTTGGTCAGGGGGCTTGAAAAACTGTTTTTT.